The sample holds a few counts of the clone carrying this T cell receptor (beta chain). What it binds is not known. 13 Jbeta primers and 60 Vbeta primers were used for the PCR. The assay was immunoSEQ multiplex PCR, and TCRdb's table has in-frame clones only and misses some. The sample comprises some 150,000 clones, 60% to 80% of which are singletons, and over 4% rests with the top ten. The CDR3 spans 14 residues. V lost 1 base and J 0 bases, leaving 5 bases between the germline ends. The germline V gene has CDR1 SGHDT and CDR2 YYEEEE. The sample belongs to a study of cytomegalovirus exposure and HLA in healthy donors. Notes on the study in general: It was reportedly the case that the classifier diagnosed cytomegalovirus status with high specificity and sensitivity. Later analysis revealed greater clonal expansion in HLA-associated TCR beta chains than in equally common others.

Participants comprised healthy donors of bone marrow. These donors counted as nominally healthy when sampled, but unrecorded immune exposures were likely. The chain combines TRBV5-6 with TRBJ2-4; the D is unclear. This sequence originates from a man in his fifties or sixties in good health and CMV-seropositive. Sequenced: PBMCs. CDR3 sequence: CASSLPVAKNIQYF. CDR3 sequence (DNA): TGTGCCAGCAGCTTGCCGGTAGCCAAAAACATTCAGTACTTC.